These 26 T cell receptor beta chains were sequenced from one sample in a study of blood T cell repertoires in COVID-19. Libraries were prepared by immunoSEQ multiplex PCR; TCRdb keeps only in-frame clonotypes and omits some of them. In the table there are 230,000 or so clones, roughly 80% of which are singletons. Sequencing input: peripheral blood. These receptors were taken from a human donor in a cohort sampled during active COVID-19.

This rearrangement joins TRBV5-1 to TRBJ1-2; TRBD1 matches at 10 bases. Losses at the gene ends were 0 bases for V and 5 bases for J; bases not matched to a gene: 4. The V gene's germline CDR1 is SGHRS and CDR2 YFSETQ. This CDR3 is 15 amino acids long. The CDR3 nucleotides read TGCGCCAGCAGCTTGGGGGACAGGGGAGTGTATGGCTACACCTTC. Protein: CASSLGDRGVYGYTF.

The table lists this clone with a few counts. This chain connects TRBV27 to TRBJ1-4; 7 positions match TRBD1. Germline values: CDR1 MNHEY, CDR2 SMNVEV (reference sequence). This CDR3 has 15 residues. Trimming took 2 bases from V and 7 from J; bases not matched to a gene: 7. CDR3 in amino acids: CASSLESGGREKLFF. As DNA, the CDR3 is TGTGCCAGCAGTTTAGAGTCAGGGGGACGTGAAAAACTGTTTTTT.

In nucleotides, the CDR3 is TGTGCCAGCAGCTTCGCCCGAGGGGGCTACGAGCAGTACTTC. It codes for CASSFARGGYEQYF. J is TRBJ2-7 and V is TRBV11-2; a weak D match, TRBD1 (6 bases). CDR1 and CDR2 (germline): SGHAT, FQNNGV. V lost 3 bases and J lost 3, with 12 bases in between. The length of the CDR3 is 14 residues.

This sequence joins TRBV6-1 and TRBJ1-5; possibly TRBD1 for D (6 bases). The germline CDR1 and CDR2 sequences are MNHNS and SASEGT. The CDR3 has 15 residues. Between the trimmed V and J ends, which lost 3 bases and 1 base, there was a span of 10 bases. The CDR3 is CASSETTGSNQPQHF. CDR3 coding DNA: TGTGCCAGCAGTGAGACTACAGGGAGCAATCAGCCCCAGCATTTT.

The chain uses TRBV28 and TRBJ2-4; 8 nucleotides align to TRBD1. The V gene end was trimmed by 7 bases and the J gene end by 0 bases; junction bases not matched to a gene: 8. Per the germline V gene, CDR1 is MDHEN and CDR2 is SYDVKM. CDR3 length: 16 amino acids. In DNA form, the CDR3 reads TGTGCCAGCAATCCACAGGGGGATCTAGCCAAAAACATTCAGTACTTC. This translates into CASNPQGDLAKNIQYF.

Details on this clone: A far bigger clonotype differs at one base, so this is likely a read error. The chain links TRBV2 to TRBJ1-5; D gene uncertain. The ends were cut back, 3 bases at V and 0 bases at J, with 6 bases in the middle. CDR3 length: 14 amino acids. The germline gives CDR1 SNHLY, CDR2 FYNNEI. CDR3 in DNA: TGTGCCAGCAGTGACAGGAATAGCAATCAGCCCCAGCATTTT. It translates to CASSDRNSNQPQHF. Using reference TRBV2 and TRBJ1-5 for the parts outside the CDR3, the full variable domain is EPEVTQTPSHQVTQMGQEVILRCVPISNHLYFYWYRQILGQKVEFLVSFYNNEISEKSEIFDDQFSVERPDGSNFTLKIRSTKLEDSAMYFCASSDRNSNQPQHFGDGTRLSIL.

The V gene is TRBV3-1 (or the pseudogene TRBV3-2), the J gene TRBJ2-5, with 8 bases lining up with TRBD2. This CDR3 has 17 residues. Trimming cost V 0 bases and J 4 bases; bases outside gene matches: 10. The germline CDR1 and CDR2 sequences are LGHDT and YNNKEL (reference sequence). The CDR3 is CASSQDLLAEVSETQYF. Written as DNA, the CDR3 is TGTGCCAGCAGCCAAGATCTACTAGCGGAAGTTTCAGAGACCCAGTACTTC.

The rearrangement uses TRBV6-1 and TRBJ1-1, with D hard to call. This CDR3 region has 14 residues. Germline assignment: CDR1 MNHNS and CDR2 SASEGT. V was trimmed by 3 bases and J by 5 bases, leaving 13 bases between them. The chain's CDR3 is CASSDRGKRTEAFF. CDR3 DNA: TGTGCCAGCAGTGATCGCGGGAAAAGGACTGAAGCTTTCTTT.

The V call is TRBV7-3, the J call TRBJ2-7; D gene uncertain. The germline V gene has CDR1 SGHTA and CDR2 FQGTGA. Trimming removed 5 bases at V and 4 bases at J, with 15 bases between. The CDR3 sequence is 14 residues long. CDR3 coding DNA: TGTGCCAGCAGCCCCGGATACAGCACGTACGAGCAGTACTTC. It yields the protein CASSPGYSTYEQYF.

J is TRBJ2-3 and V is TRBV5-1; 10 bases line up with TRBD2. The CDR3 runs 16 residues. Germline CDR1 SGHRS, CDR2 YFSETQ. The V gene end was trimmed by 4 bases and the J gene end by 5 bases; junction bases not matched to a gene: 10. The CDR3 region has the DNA TGCGCCAGCAGCCCGAAAAAGCGGGAGGGCCAAGATACGCAGTATTTT. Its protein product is CASSPKKREGQDTQYF.

The CDR3 DNA is TGCGCCAGCAGCCACCGCGACTCGTCCAATTCACCCCTCCACTTT. This gives the protein CASSHRDSSNSPLHF. This rearrangement joins TRBV4-3 to TRBJ1-6; no firm D call. The CDR3 runs to 15 residues. Germline V gene sequence: CDR1 LGHNA, CDR2 YSLEER. The V end lost 3 bases, the J end lost 7 bases, and 13 bases lay between the germline ends.

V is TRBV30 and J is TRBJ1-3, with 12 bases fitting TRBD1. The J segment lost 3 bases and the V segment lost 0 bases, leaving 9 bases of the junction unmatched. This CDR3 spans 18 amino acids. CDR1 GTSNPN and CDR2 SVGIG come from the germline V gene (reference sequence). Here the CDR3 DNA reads TGTGCCTGGAGTGTTCTAGGGACAGGGGGCGGCTATGGAAACACCATATATTTT. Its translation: CAWSVLGTGGGYGNTIYF.

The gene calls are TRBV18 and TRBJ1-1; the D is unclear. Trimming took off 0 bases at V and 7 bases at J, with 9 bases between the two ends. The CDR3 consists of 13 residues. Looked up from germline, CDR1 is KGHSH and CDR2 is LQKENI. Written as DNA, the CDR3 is TGTGCCAGCTCACCACCGTCCGGACTTGAAGCTTTCTTT. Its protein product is CASSPPSGLEAFF.

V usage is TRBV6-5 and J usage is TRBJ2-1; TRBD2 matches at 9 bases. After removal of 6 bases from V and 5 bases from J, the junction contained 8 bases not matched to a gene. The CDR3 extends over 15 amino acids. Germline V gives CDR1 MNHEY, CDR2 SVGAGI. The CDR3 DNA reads TGTGCCAGCAGGTCGCCGGGACTAGCAGACAATGAGCAGTTCTTC. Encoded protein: CASRSPGLADNEQFF.

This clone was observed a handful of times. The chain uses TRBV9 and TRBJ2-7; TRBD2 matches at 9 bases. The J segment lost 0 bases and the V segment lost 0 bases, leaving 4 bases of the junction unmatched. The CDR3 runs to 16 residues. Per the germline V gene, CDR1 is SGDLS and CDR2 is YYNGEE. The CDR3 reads CASSVGAGGSSYEQYF. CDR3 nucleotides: TGTGCCAGCAGCGTAGGGGCGGGAGGGAGCTCCTACGAGCAGTACTTC.

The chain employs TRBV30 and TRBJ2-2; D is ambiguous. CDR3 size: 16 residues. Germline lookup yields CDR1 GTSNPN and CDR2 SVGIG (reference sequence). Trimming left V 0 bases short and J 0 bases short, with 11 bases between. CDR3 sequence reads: CAWSVSVRSNTGELFF. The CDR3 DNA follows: TGTGCCTGGAGTGTAAGCGTCCGATCGAACACCGGGGAGCTGTTTTTT.

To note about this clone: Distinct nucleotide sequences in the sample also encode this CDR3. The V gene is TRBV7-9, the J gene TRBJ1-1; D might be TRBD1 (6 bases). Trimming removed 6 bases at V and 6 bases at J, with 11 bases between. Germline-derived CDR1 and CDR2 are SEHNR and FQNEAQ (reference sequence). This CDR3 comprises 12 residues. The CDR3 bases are TGTGCCAGCAGTCTAGGGGGTTCTGAAGCTTTCTTT. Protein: CASSLGGSEAFF.

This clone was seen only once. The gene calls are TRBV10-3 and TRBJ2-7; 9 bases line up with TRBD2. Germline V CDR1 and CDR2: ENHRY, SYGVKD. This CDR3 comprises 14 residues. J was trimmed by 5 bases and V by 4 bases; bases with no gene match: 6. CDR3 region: CAISAAGGGHEQYF. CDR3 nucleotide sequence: TGTGCCATCAGTGCGGCGGGAGGGGGCCACGAGCAGTACTTC.

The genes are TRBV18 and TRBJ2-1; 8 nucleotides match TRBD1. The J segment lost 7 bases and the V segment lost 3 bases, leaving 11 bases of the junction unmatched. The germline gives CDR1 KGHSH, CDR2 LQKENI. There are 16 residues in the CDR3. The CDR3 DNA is TGTGCCAGCTCACCTCAGGGGGCGCGACTAACAAATGAGCAGTTCTTC. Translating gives CASSPQGARLTNEQFF.

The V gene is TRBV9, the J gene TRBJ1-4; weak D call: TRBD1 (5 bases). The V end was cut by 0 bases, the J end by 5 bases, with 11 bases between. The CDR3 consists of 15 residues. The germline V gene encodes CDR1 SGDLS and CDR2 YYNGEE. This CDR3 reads CASSVGAGQNEKLFF. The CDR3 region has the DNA TGTGCCAGCAGCGTAGGGGCAGGGCAGAATGAAAAACTGTTTTTT.

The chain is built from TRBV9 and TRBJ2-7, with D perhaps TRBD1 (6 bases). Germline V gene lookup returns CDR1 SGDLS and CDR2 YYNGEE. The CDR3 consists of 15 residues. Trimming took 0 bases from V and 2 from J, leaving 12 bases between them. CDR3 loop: CASSVEGQGTYEQYF. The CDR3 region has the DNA TGTGCCAGCAGCGTAGAGGGCCAGGGGACCTACGAGCAGTACTTC.

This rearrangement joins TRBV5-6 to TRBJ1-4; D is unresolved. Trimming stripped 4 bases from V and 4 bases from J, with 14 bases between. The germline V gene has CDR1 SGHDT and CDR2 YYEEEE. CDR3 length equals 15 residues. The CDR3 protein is CASSLRSVFNEKLFF. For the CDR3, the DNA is TGTGCCAGCAGCCTGAGATCGGTTTTTAATGAAAAACTGTTTTTT.

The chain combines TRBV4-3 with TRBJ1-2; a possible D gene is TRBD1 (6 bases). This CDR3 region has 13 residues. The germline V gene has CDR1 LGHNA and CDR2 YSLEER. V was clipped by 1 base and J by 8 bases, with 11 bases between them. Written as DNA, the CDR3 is TGCGCCAGCAGCCAAGGGATGACAGGAGGCTACACCTTC. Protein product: CASSQGMTGGYTF.

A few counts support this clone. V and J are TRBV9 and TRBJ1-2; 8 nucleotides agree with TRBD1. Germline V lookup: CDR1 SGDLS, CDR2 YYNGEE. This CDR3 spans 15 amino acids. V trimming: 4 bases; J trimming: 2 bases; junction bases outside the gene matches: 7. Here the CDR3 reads CASSPRTGKNYGYTF. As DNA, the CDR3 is TGTGCCAGCAGCCCCCGGACAGGGAAAAACTATGGCTACACCTTC. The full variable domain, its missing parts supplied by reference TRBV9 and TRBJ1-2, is DSGVTQTPKHLITATGQRVTLRCSPRSGDLSVYWYQQSLDQGLQFLIQYYNGEERAKGNILERFSAQQFPDLHSELNLSSLELGDSALYFCASSPRTGKNYGYTFGSGTRLTVV.

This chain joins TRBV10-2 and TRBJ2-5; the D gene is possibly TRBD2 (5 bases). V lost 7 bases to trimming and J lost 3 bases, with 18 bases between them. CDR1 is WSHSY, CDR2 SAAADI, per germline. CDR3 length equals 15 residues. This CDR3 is CASTDPGIRKETQYF. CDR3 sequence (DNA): TGCGCCAGCACCGATCCGGGGATCAGAAAAGAGACCCAGTACTTC.

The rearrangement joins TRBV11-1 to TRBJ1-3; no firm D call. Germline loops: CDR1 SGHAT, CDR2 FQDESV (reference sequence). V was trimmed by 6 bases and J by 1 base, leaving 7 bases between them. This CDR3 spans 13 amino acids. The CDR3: CASRTDSGNTIYF. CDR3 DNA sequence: TGTGCCAGCAGAACAGATTCTGGAAACACCATATATTTT.